This TCR beta chain appears in the sequencing data of a study of shared clonotypes between healthy human individuals. Across the study: There were three CD4 naive, three CD4 memory, two CD8 naive and one CD8 memory plates per donor.

The CDR3 loop spans 18 amino acids. CDR1 and CDR2 from the germline V gene are ENHRY and SYGVKD. Trimming cost V 6 bases and J 4 bases; bases outside gene matches: 17. Adults of Caucasian background living in Nashville, Tennessee made up all donors. Clones were sequenced by immunoSEQ multiplex PCR, and TCRdb holds only the in-frame ones, with some missing. Here the sample spans roughly 1,500,000 clones, 95% to 99% being singletons. Sequences were obtained from naive CD4+ T cells sorted from blood. Regarding subset: CD45RA+ positively selected. This TCR came from a man under 40 in good health. The J gene is TRBJ2-1, the V gene TRBV10-3; 8 bases fit TRBD1. The CDR3 region has the DNA TGTGCCATCAGCCCTTGGACAGGGTCCGAGACCAAATACAATGAGCAGTTCTTC. Protein: CAISPWTGSETKYNEQFF.